This TCR beta chain was sequenced during a study of blood T cell repertoires in COVID-19. The CDR3 extends over 16 amino acids. The V and J ends lost 0 bases and 2 bases respectively, with 13 bases between them. Germline CDR1 SGHRS, CDR2 YFSETQ. The protocol was immunoSEQ multiplex PCR, while the TCRdb copy is restricted to in-frame clones and leaves out a portion. Seen here are about 210,000 clones, over 80% observed once, and the top ten hold around 1%. The chain uses TRBV5-1 and TRBJ2-3; maybe TRBD1 (6 bases). This TCR was recovered from a man aged 60 to 75 with COVID-19, enrolled during active disease. The sequencing sample was made of peripheral blood. The CDR3 sequence is CASSLAPTGITDTQYF. Here the CDR3 DNA reads TGCGCCAGCAGCTTGGCTCCGACAGGAATCACAGATACGCAGTATTTT.